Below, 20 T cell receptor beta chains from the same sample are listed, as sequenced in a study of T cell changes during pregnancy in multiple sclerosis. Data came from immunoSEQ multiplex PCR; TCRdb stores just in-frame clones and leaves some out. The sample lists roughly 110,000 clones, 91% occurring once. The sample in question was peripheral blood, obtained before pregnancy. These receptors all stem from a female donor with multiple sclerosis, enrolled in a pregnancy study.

CDR3 amino acids: CASSPGQGSGYTF. CDR3 nucleotide sequence: TGTGCCAGCAGCCCCGGACAGGGGTCGGGCTACACCTTC. V is TRBV7-2 and J is TRBJ1-2, with 9 bases fitting TRBD1. The V and J ends lost 5 bases and 8 bases, in that order; junction bases with no gene match: 6. The CDR3 contains 13 residues. CDR1 SGHTA and CDR2 FQGNSA come from the germline V gene.

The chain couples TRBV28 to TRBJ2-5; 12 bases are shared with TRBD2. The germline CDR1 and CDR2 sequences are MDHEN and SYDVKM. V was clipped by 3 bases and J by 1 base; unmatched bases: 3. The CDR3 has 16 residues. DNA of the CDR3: TGTGCCAGCAGTTTCGGACTAGCGGGGTTCCAAGAGACCCAGTACTTC. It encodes CASSFGLAGFQETQYF.

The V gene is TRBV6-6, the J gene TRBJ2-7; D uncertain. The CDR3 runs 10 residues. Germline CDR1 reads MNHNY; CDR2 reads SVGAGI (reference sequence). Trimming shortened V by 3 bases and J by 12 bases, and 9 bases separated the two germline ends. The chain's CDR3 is CASSYFPWYF. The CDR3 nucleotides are TGTGCCAGCAGTTATTTCCCGTGGTACTTC.

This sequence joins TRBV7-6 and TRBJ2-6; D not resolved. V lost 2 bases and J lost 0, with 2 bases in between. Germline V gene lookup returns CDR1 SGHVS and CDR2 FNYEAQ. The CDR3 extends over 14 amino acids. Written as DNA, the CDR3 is TGTGCCAGCAGCTTACACTCTGGGGCCAACGTCCTGACTTTC. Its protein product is CASSLHSGANVLTF.

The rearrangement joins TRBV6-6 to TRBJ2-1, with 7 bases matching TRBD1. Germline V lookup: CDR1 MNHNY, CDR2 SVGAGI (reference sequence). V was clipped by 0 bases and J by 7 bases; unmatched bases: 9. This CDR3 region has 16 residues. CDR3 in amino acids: CASSYSGLGQPNEQFF. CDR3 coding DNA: TGTGCCAGCAGTTACTCGGGTTTGGGACAGCCAAATGAGCAGTTCTTC.

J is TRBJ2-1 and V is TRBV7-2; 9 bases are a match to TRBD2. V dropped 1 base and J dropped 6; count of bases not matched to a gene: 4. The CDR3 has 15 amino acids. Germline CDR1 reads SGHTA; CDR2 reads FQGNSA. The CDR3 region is CASSLGTSDANEQFF. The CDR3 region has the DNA TGTGCCAGCAGCTTAGGGACTAGCGACGCCAATGAGCAGTTCTTC.

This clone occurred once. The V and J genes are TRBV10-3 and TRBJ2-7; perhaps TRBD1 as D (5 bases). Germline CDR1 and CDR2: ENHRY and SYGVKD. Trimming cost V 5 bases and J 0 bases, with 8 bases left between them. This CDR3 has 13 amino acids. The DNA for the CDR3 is TGTGCCATCAGTTCGACAGACTCCTACGAGCAGTACTTC. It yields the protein CAISSTDSYEQYF.

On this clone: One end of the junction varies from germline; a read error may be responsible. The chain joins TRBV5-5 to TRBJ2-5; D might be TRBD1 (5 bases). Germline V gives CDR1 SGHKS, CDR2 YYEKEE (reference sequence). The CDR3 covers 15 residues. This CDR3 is CASTLTRTQQETQYF. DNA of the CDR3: TGTGCCAGCACCTTGACTCGGACACAACAAGAGACCCAGTACTTC.

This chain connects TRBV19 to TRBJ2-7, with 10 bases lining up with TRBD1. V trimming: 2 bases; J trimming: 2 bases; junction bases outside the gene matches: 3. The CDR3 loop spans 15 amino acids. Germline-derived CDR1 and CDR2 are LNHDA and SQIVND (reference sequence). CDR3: CASSIPGQGAYEQYF. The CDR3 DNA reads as TGTGCCAGTAGTATACCTGGACAGGGGGCCTACGAGCAGTACTTC. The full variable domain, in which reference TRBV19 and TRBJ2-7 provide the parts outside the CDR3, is DGGITQSPKYLFRKEGQNVTLSCEQNLNHDAMYWYRQDPGQGLRLIYYSQIVNDFQKGDIAEGYSVSREKKESFPLTVTSAQKNPTAFYLCASSIPGQGAYEQYFGPGTRLTVT.

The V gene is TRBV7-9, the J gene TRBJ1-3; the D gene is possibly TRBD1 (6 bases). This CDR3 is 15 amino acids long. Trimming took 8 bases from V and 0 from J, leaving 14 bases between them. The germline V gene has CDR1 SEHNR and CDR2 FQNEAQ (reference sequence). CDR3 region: CASGGADRSGNTIYF. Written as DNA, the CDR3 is TGTGCCAGCGGGGGGGCAGATCGCTCTGGAAACACCATATATTTT.

For the CDR3, the DNA is TGTGCCTGCCACCCGGGGACACGGATTAATTCACCCCTCCACTTT. Protein sequence: CACHPGTRINSPLHF. The chain has TRBV30 and TRBJ1-6; a possible D gene is TRBD1 (6 bases). The CDR3 has 15 amino acids. Germline V gives CDR1 GTSNPN, CDR2 SVGIG (reference sequence). V was clipped by 6 bases and J by 6 bases, with 18 bases between them.

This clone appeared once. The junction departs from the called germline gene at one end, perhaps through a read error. CDR3 sequence (DNA): TGTGCCAGCCGTTTATATCTAACAGGGGACGCTGGCTACACCTTC. Translated: CASRLYLTGDAGYTF. The chain is built from TRBV27 and TRBJ1-2, with TRBD1 matching over 7 bases. The CDR3 spans 15 residues. CDR1 is MNHEY, CDR2 SMNVEV, per germline (reference sequence).

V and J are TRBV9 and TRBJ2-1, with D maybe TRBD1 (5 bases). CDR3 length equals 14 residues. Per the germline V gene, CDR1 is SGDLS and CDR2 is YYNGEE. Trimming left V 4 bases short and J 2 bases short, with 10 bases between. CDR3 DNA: TGTGCCAGCAGCCTCTCAGGGACCTACAATGAGCAGTTCTTC. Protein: CASSLSGTYNEQFF.

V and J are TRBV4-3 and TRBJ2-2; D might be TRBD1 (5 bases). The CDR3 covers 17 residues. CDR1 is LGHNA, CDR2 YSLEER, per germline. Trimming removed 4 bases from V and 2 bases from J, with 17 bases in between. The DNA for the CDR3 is TGCGCCAGCAGCCGGAACACTGGACACCTAAACACCGGGGAGCTGTTTTTT. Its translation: CASSRNTGHLNTGELFF.

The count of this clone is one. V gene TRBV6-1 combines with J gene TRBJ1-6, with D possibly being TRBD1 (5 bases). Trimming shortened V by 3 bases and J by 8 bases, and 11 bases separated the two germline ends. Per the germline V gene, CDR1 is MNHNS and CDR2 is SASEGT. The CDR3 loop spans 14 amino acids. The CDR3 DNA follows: TGTGCCAGCAGTGACTGGGGCAGGGATTCACCCCTCCACTTT. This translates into CASSDWGRDSPLHF.

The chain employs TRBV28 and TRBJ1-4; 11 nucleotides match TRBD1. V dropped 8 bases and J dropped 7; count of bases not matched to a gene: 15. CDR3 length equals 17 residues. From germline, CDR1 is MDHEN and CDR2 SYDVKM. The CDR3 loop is CASYTRLPGQGGEKLFF. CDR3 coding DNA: TGTGCCAGCTACACCCGCCTACCGGGACAGGGGGGTGAAAAACTGTTTTTT.

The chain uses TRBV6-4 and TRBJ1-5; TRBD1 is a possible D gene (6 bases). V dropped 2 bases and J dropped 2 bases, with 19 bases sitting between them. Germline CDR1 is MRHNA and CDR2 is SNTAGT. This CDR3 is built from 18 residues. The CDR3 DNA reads TGTGCCAGCAGTGACACAGGGTTAAGGGGTTTATGCAATCAGCCCCAGCATTTT. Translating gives CASSDTGLRGLCNQPQHF.

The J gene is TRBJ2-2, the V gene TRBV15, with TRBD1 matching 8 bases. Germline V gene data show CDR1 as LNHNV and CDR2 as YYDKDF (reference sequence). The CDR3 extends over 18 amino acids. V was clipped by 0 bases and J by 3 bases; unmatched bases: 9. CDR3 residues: CATSREGQGAGYTGELFF. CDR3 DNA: TGTGCCACCAGCAGAGAGGGGCAGGGGGCGGGTTACACCGGGGAGCTGTTTTTT.

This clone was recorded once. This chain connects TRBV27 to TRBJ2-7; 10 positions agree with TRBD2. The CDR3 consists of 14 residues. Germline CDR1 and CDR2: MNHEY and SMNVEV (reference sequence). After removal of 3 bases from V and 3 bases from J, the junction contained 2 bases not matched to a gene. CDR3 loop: CASSFLAGDYEQYF. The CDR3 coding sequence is TGTGCCAGCAGTTTTCTAGCGGGAGACTACGAGCAGTACTTC.

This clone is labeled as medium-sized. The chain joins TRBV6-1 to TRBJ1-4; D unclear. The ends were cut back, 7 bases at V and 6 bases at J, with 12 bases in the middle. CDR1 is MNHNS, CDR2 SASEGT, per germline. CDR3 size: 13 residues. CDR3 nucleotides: TGTGCCAGCACGGGAGAGGTACATGAAAAACTGTTTTTT. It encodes CASTGEVHEKLFF.